This TCR beta chain was captured in a study of T cells in localized non-small cell lung cancer. The data were produced by immunoSEQ multiplex PCR, yet TCRdb's version contains in-frame clones alone and is incomplete. The repertoire holds around 40,000 clones, with approximately 80% as singletons. CDR3 size: 15 residues. With V trimmed by 5 bases and J by 6 bases, 6 bases remained unmatched. Per the germline V gene, CDR1 is LNHDA and CDR2 is SQIVND (reference sequence). This receptor was obtained from a man aged 35 to 69 with stage II lung adenocarcinoma. The chain carries TRBV19 and TRBJ2-5; 13 nucleotides agree with TRBD2. The sequences come from PBMCs, collected before any cancer treatment. CDR3 nucleotides: TGTGCCAGTAGTTGGGGGACTAGCGGGGACAAGACCCAGTACTTC. This gives the protein CASSWGTSGDKTQYF.